The source of this TCR beta chain is a study of blood T cell repertoires in COVID-19. For the study at large: Both acute and convalescent COVID-19 samples were obtained from the United States, Italy and Spain. PBMCs, B-cell-depleted T cells, or T cells provided the cDNA or gDNA that made up the material.

The CDR3 runs to 14 residues. The J segment lost 8 bases and the V segment lost 0 bases, leaving 4 bases of the junction unmatched. Germline CDR1 SGHDN, CDR2 FVKESK. Authors' methods: How many nucleated cells were present was estimated from reference gene primer amplification. Using immunoSEQ multiplex PCR, the repertoire was profiled, and TCRdb retains in-frame clones only, with some absent. V, J and clone size are taken as reported in that table, and D and trimming were inferred from the DNA itself. The sample contains approximately 150,000 clones, more than 80% of which appear only once. The TCR comes from a man between 65 and 79 years old with acute or convalescent COVID-19. The rearrangement uses TRBV14 and TRBJ2-4, with 7 bases aligning to TRBD2. The specimen was peripheral blood. The CDR3 spells CASSQEGGSDIQYF. CDR3 nucleotides: TGTGCCAGCAGCCAAGAGGGAGGGTCGGACATTCAGTACTTC.